This record looks at one T cell receptor (beta chain) sequence and its context. The germline V gene encodes CDR1 SGHNT and CDR2 YYREEE (reference sequence). CDR3 length equals 14 residues. J lost 7 bases, V lost 4 bases, and 5 bases had no gene match. The repertoire was sequenced with immunoSEQ multiplex PCR; TCRdb's copy has only in-frame clones and lacks some. The data show some 340,000 clones, with less than 90% seen just once and 5% to 5.5% held by the top ten. Participants came from fewer than 25 US areas, aged roughly 18 to 89 years. This sample is drawn from a study of blood T cell repertoires in COVID-19. Study-wide background: Sources were T cells, B-cell-depleted T cells, or PBMCs; the material itself was cDNA or gDNA.

The sample taken for sequencing was PBMCs or T cells enriched from blood (not recorded which). This rearrangement joins TRBV5-4 to TRBJ1-2; 12 bases fit TRBD1. The clonotype originates from a woman in her forties or fifties who had recovered from COVID-19. Here the CDR3 reads CASSPGTGGPGYTF. In DNA, the CDR3 is TGTGCCAGCAGCCCCGGGACAGGGGGCCCTGGCTACACCTTC.